This TCR beta chain was captured in a study of shared clonotypes between healthy human individuals. In the study overall: A couple of women and three men aged 18 to 49 made up the donors.

Between the trimmed V and J ends, which lost 4 bases and 6 bases, there was a span of 15 bases. The length of the CDR3 is 14 residues. Germline V lookup: CDR1 SGHDN, CDR2 FVKESK. This clone has only one observation. The antigen remains undetermined. At deep level, the assay was performed. TCRdb's copy holds only in-frame clones and misses some; the assay was immunoSEQ multiplex PCR. The sample includes 1,400,000 or so clones, approximately 98.5% of them seen just once. The study, taken as a whole, reports: About 5% of naive CD4 clonotypes were shared across a handful of donors.

Sequenced sample: naive CD4+ T cells sorted from blood. Regarding subset: CD45RA+ positively selected. The sequence came from a man aged 25 to 40 in good health. This chain uses TRBV14 with TRBJ1-1, with no clear D. CDR3 in amino acids: CASSPGVGYAEAFF. The DNA for the CDR3 is TGTGCCAGCAGCCCCGGGGTAGGGTACGCTGAAGCTTTCTTT.